These T cell receptor beta chains were read from a single sample in a study of blood T cell repertoires in COVID-19. Assay used: immunoSEQ multiplex PCR; TCRdb lists only in-frame clones, some missing. Among 90,000 to 130,000 clones listed, roughly 70% were seen once. Sequencing input: peripheral blood. The receptors were sampled from a middle-aged woman with acute or convalescent COVID-19. The CDR3 runs from the conserved cysteine through the conserved F or W. The order of the fields is V gene, J gene, clone size, CDR3 length, D gene, CDR3 DNA, CDR3 protein. A D gene is named only where the DNA matches it firmly. Size values are once, few and many counts, or a class for expanded clones, and some rows have none.

TRBV19	TRBJ1-4	.	15	.	TGTGCCAGTAGCCCCTCGAGAGGAGAAAATGAAAAACTGTTTTTT	CASSPSRGENEKLFF
TRBV28	TRBJ1-5	once	16	TRBD1	TGTGCCAGCAGTCCACAGGGGAGAGGGAGCAATCAGCCCCAGCATTTT	CASSPQGRGSNQPQHF
TRBV29-1	TRBJ1-2	.	13	TRBD1	TGCAGCGCCCCCGGACAGGGGAACTATGGCTACACCTTC	CSAPGQGNYGYTF
TRBV5-1	TRBJ1-1	.	15	TRBD1	TGCGCCAGCAGGGTACAGGGGGCCGGGAACACTGAAGCTTTCTTT	CASRVQGAGNTEAFF
TRBV3-1/TRBV3-2	TRBJ2-1	.	17	TRBD2	TGTGCCAGCAGCCATGCGACCGGGACTATTAACTACAATGAGCAGTTCTTC	CASSHATGTINYNEQFF
TRBV18	TRBJ1-1	.	13	.	TGTGCCAGCTGCGCCGACAGGAACACTGAAGCTTTCTTT	CASCADRNTEAFF
TRBV28	TRBJ2-1	.	16	TRBD2	TGTGCCAGTTTAATAGCGGGGGGAAGCTCCTACAATGAGCAGTTCTTC	CASLIAGGSSYNEQFF
TRBV5-1	TRBJ2-2	.	17	TRBD2	TGCGCCAGCAGCTTCCGAGCGGGGGGATCGAACACCGGGGAGCTGTTTTTT	CASSFRAGGSNTGELFF
TRBV2	TRBJ2-7	.	13	TRBD2	TGTGCCAGCAACGGAGCGGGGGTTTACGAGCAGTACTTC	CASNGAGVYEQYF
TRBV9	TRBJ2-3	.	20	TRBD2	TGTGCCAGCAGCGCTGAGTCCTCCGGGACTAGCGGGGCGCGACATTATACGCAGTATTTT	CASSAESSGTSGARHYTQYF
TRBV5-1	TRBJ2-7	.	13	.	TGCGCCAGCAGCTCCGGGAACGCCTACGAGCAGTACTTC	CASSSGNAYEQYF
TRBV5-4	TRBJ1-4	.	15	.	TGTGCCAGCAGCTTGGAACAGGGAACTAATGAAAAACTGTTTTTT	CASSLEQGTNEKLFF
TRBV3-1/TRBV3-2	TRBJ2-1	.	16	TRBD2	TGTGCCAGCAGCCCGTCCGGGACTAGCGGTTACAATGAGCAGTTCTTC	CASSPSGTSGYNEQFF
TRBV29-1	TRBJ2-5	once	10	TRBD1	TGCAGCGTCGAACAGGGGTCCCAGTACTTC	CSVEQGSQYF
TRBV5-6	TRBJ2-1	many	15	.	TGTGCCAGCAGCCCCCGGTCGACGAGGAACAATGAGCAGTTCTTC	CASSPRSTRNNEQFF
TRBV19	TRBJ1-3	few	15	.	TGTGCCAGTAGGGAGCAGGGTGCCTCTGGAAACACCATATATTTT	CASREQGASGNTIYF
TRBV5-4	TRBJ2-5	.	16	.	TGTGCCAGCAGCTTGGGGCCTAGCGCGGACCAAGAGACCCAGTACTTC	CASSLGPSADQETQYF
TRBV11-2	TRBJ2-3	.	15	.	TGTGCCAGCAGCTCGCTGGGCTTAAGCACAGATACGCAGTATTTT	CASSSLGLSTDTQYF
TRBV12-3/TRBV12-4	TRBJ1-2	.	12	TRBD1	TGTGCCAGCAGGACGCAGGGGGGAGGCTACACCTTC	CASRTQGGGYTF
TRBV28	TRBJ1-3	once	15	TRBD1	TGTGCCAGCAGTTCACCGGGACAGGGGGAGAACACCATATATTTT	CASSSPGQGENTIYF
TRBV6-5	TRBJ2-7	.	13	TRBD1	TGTGCCAGCACCCTCCCCGGGACAGACGAGCAGTACTTC	CASTLPGTDEQYF
TRBV9	TRBJ2-2	.	16	TRBD2	TGTGCCAGCAGCGTAGAGGGGACTAGCATCCCCGGGGAGCTGTTTTTT	CASSVEGTSIPGELFF
TRBV19	TRBJ1-2	.	16	.	TGTGCCAGTACCAAGAGGGTGGACGCGGAATTAAATGGCTACACCTTC	CASTKRVDAELNGYTF
TRBV24-1	TRBJ1-2	.	14	.	TGTGCCACCAGTCCAGGGGTTTCTAACTATGGCTACACCTTC	CATSPGVSNYGYTF
TRBV14	TRBJ1-6	.	14	.	TGTGCCAGCAGCCAAGATCGGGGGAATTCACCCCTCCACTTT	CASSQDRGNSPLHF
TRBV30	TRBJ1-5	.	12	.	TGTGCCTGGAGTGTATTAAATCAGCCCCAGCATTTT	CAWSVLNQPQHF
TRBV5-4	TRBJ1-4	.	18	.	TGTGCCAGCAGCTTGTCCGACCTGGGGCCATCAACTAATGAAAAACTGTTTTTT	CASSLSDLGPSTNEKLFF
TRBV14	TRBJ2-5	.	16	TRBD1	TGTGCCAGCAGCCCCCTGTTTGGGACAGGGGTGTGGACCCAGTACTTC	CASSPLFGTGVWTQYF
TRBV4-1	TRBJ2-7	.	13	.	TGCGCCAGCAGCCAAGATGCCGGCTACGAGCAGTACTTC	CASSQDAGYEQYF
TRBV19	TRBJ1-1	few	14	TRBD1	TGTGCCAGTATTACAGGGACAGCGGGCACTGAAGCTTTCTTT	CASITGTAGTEAFF
TRBV5-4	TRBJ1-1	.	14	.	TGTGCCAGCAGTCTGTTTACAGGGACCACTGAAGCTTTCTTT	CASSLFTGTTEAFF
TRBV30	TRBJ1-5	.	14	.	TGTGCCTGGAGTGTAGCAGGGCGAAATCAGCCCCAGCATTTT	CAWSVAGRNQPQHF
TRBV18	TRBJ1-2	.	16	.	TGTGCCAGCTCACCTAACGGGCAGGGACTGCTCTATGGCTACACCTTC	CASSPNGQGLLYGYTF
TRBV5-1	TRBJ2-1	.	16	TRBD2	TGCGCCAGCAGCTCAACTCTAGCGGGGGCCATAAATGAGCAGTTCTTC	CASSSTLAGAINEQFF
TRBV27	TRBJ2-3	.	16	.	TGTGCCAGCAAAGGCGCGGGGCCCCTCCTCACAGATACGCAGTATTTT	CASKGAGPLLTDTQYF
TRBV6-5	TRBJ1-1	.	15	.	TGTGCCGCGGCAGGAAGACAGTCTGGGTACACTGAAGCTTTCTTT	CAAAGRQSGYTEAFF
TRBV5-4	TRBJ1-2	.	16	TRBD1	TGTGCCAGCAGCTTGTCCTTAGGACAGGTAGACTATGGCTACACCTTC	CASSLSLGQVDYGYTF
TRBV9	TRBJ2-5	few	17	TRBD2	TGTGCCAGCAGCGTAGGAAGTAGCGGGAAAAGAAGAGAGACCCAGTACTTC	CASSVGSSGKRRETQYF
TRBV5-3	TRBJ1-2	.	14	TRBD1	TGTGCCAGAAGCACGGACAGGGCAGGCTATGGCTACACCTTC	CARSTDRAGYGYTF
TRBV5-1	TRBJ1-2	.	16	.	TGCGCCAGCAGCTTGCAGCCTTCAGTGGAAGGGGATGGCTACACCTTC	CASSLQPSVEGDGYTF
TRBV13	TRBJ2-5	.	14	TRBD2	TGTGCCAGCAGCACTAGCGGGGGTTTGGAGACCCAGTACTTC	CASSTSGGLETQYF
TRBV2	TRBJ1-3	.	14	.	TGTGCCAGCACCGCCACGGTTACTGGAAACACCATATATTTT	CASTATVTGNTIYF
TRBV15	TRBJ2-6	few	16	.	TGTGCCACCAGCAGAGAGGAGGGTGGTGGGGCCAACGTCCTGACTTTC	CATSREEGGGANVLTF
TRBV7-3	TRBJ2-3	.	16	.	TGTGCCAGCAGTCGCCATAATGGAGGGGGCACAGATACGCAGTATTTT	CASSRHNGGGTDTQYF
TRBV3-1/TRBV3-2	TRBJ1-3	once	14	.	TGTGCCAGCAGCCCCCAGAGGACTGGAAACACCATATATTTT	CASSPQRTGNTIYF
TRBV2	TRBJ2-7	once	12	.	TGTGCCAGCAGTGAAAATCGAGGCGAGCAGTACTTC	CASSENRGEQYF
TRBV25-1	TRBJ1-4	.	15	.	TGTGCCAGCAGTGAACTTGGCGGGACTAATGAAAAACTGTTTTTT	CASSELGGTNEKLFF
TRBV19	TRBJ2-3	.	17	TRBD2	TGTGCCAGTAGTAGTAGCGGGGGGGCCTGGGGGACAGATACGCAGTATTTT	CASSSSGGAWGTDTQYF
TRBV7-2	TRBJ2-3	.	15	.	TGTGCCAGCAGCTACTGGACAGTAGGCACAGATACGCAGTATTTT	CASSYWTVGTDTQYF
TRBV28	TRBJ2-5	.	17	TRBD2	TGTGCCAGCAGGTCGGGGACTAGCGGAAACTTCCAAGAGACCCAGTACTTC	CASRSGTSGNFQETQYF